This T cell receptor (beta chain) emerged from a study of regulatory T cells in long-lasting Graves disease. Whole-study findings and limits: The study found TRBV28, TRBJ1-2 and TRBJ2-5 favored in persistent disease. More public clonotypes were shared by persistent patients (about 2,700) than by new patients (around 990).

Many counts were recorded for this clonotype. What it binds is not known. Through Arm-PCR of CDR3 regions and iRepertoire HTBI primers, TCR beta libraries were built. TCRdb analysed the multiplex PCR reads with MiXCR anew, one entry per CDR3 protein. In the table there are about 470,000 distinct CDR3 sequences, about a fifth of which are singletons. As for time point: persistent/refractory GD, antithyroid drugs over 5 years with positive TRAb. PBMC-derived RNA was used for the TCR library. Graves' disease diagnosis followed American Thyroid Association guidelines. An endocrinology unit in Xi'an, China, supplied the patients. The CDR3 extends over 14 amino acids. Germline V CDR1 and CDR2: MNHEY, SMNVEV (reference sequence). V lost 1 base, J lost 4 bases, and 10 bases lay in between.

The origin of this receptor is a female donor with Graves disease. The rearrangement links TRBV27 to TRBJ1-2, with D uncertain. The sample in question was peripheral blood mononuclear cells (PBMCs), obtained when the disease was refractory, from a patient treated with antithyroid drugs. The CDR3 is CASSLYGDPYGYTF. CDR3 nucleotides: TGTGCCAGCAGTTTATACGGGGATCCCTATGGCTACACCTTC.